Following are 15 T cell receptor beta chains from one sample sequenced in a study of blood T cell repertoires in COVID-19. Clones were sequenced by immunoSEQ multiplex PCR, and TCRdb holds only the in-frame ones, with some missing. This sample has fewer than 70,000 clones, with 75% to 90% found just once. The specimen was peripheral blood. Receptors were obtained from a woman in her sixties or seventies with active COVID-19.

The chain links TRBV18 to TRBJ2-6, with D possibly matching TRBD2 (6 bases). This CDR3 region has 19 residues. From germline, CDR1 is KGHSH and CDR2 LQKENI. V gave up 5 bases and J gave up 0 bases, with 20 bases separating them. The CDR3 nucleotides read TGTGCCAGCTCAAACACCCCGGGAGCAATAGGCTCTGGGGCCAACGTCCTGACTTTC. This gives the protein CASSNTPGAIGSGANVLTF.

This clone was seen just once. CDR3 bases: TGTGCCAGCAGTGAAACGACAGATAACTATGGCTACACCTTC. Translation gives CASSETTDNYGYTF. V usage is TRBV6-1 and J usage is TRBJ1-2, with D tentatively TRBD1 (5 bases). V gave up 2 bases and J gave up 1 base, with 8 bases separating them. Germline V gene sequence: CDR1 MNHNS, CDR2 SASEGT. There are 14 residues in the CDR3.

The table lists this clone with a count of one. This chain uses TRBV5-1 with TRBJ2-2, with TRBD1 matching 8 bases. CDR3 length: 15 residues. The V and J ends lost 3 bases and 5 bases, in that order; junction bases with no gene match: 6. Germline V gene lookup returns CDR1 SGHRS and CDR2 YFSETQ. The CDR3 DNA reads TGCGCCAGCAGCTCGTGGACAGGGACAACCGGGGAGCTGTTTTTT. Translated, it gives CASSSWTGTTGELFF.

The CDR3 sequence: CASSPGGSNEKLFF. Here the CDR3 DNA reads TGTGCCAGCAGCCCGGGGGGTAGTAATGAAAAACTGTTTTTT. The chain uses TRBV25-1 and TRBJ1-4; tentatively, D is TRBD1 (5 bases). Germline V CDR1 and CDR2: MGHDK, SYGVNS. The CDR3 is made up of 14 amino acids. The V end was cut by 6 bases, the J end by 4 bases, with 12 bases between.

The chain uses TRBV5-1 and TRBJ2-1; 8 nucleotides line up with TRBD2. With V trimmed by 6 bases and J by 0 bases, 2 bases remained unmatched. The CDR3 has 14 residues. Germline loops: CDR1 SGHRS, CDR2 YFSETQ. As DNA, the CDR3 is TGCGCCAGCAAACTAGCGGCCTCCTACAATGAGCAGTTCTTC. Encoded protein: CASKLAASYNEQFF.

The CDR3 protein is CASSLQGAGAEAFF. CDR3 sequence (DNA): TGTGCCAGCAGCCTACAGGGGGCGGGAGCTGAAGCTTTCTTT. The chain recombines TRBV7-3 with TRBJ1-1, with 9 nucleotides matching TRBD1. Looked up from germline, CDR1 is SGHTA and CDR2 is FQGTGA. V shed 5 bases, J shed 6 bases, and the junction held 7 bases outside the gene matches. The CDR3 has 14 amino acids.

The genes are TRBV27 and TRBJ1-6, with a possible D match to TRBD1 (6 bases). The CDR3 covers 16 residues. Germline lookup yields CDR1 MNHEY and CDR2 SMNVEV (reference sequence). The V and J ends lost 2 bases and 5 bases respectively, with 13 bases between them. CDR3 coding DNA: TGTGCCAGCAGTTTACTACGGACAGAAAATAATTCACCCCTCCACTTT. It yields the protein CASSLLRTENNSPLHF.

This clone has just one count. The rearrangement joins TRBV28 to TRBJ2-3; 9 positions agree with TRBD2. V shed 11 bases and J 0 bases; nucleotides not matched to a gene: 21. The CDR3 spans 19 residues. Germline V gene data show CDR1 as MDHEN and CDR2 as SYDVKM. The DNA of the CDR3 is TGTGCCGCCATGGGGCTAGCGGGATCAGCTCCTCTTAGCACAGATACGCAGTATTTT. This encodes CAAMGLAGSAPLSTDTQYF.

The chain combines TRBV27 with TRBJ1-2; 7 bases agree with TRBD1. CDR1 is MNHEY and CDR2 is SMNVEV in the germline V gene (reference sequence). The CDR3 consists of 17 residues. Trimming took 5 bases from V and 2 from J; bases not matched to a gene: 14. This CDR3 is CASSRSPDRATNYGYTF. The CDR3 region has the DNA TGTGCCAGCAGTCGTTCCCCCGACAGGGCTACCAACTATGGCTACACCTTC.

The J gene is TRBJ2-1, the V gene TRBV19; TRBD2 matches 14 bases. Trimming at V came to 10 bases and at J to 3 bases, leaving 5 bases not matched to a gene. In germline, CDR1 is LNHDA, CDR2 SQIVND (reference sequence). The CDR3 spans 15 residues. The CDR3 bases are TGTGCCACCGGGACTAGCGGGAGACTCTACAATGAGCAGTTCTTC. Translating it yields CATGTSGRLYNEQFF.

The chain links TRBV18 to TRBJ2-1, with D possibly TRBD2 on 5 matching bases. The CDR3 spans 17 residues. Per the germline V gene, CDR1 is KGHSH and CDR2 is LQKENI. V lost 3 bases and J 4 bases, leaving 19 bases between the germline ends. CDR3 region: CASSPNLRAAGYNEQFF. The CDR3 DNA reads TGTGCCAGCTCACCGAACCTGAGGGCCGCAGGATACAATGAGCAGTTCTTC. The full variable domain, in which reference TRBV18 and TRBJ2-1 provide the parts outside the CDR3, is NAGVMQNPRHLVRRRGQEARLRCSPMKGHSHVYWYRQLPEEGLKFMVYLQKENIIDESGMPKERFSAEFPKEGPSILRIQQVVRGDSAAYFCASSPNLRAAGYNEQFFGPGTRLTVL.

The chain links TRBV9 to TRBJ2-1; D may be TRBD1 (5 bases). V gave up 2 bases and J gave up 7 bases, with 13 bases separating them. The CDR3 runs 14 residues. CDR1 SGDLS and CDR2 YYNGEE come from the germline V gene. In DNA form, the CDR3 reads TGTGCCAGCAGCGTGGCAGGGATTATGAATGAGCAGTTCTTC. Protein sequence: CASSVAGIMNEQFF. The full variable domain, rest sourced from reference TRBV9 and TRBJ2-1, is DSGVTQTPKHLITATGQRVTLRCSPRSGDLSVYWYQQSLDQGLQFLIQYYNGEERAKGNILERFSAQQFPDLHSELNLSSLELGDSALYFCASSVAGIMNEQFFGPGTRLTVL.

The count of this clone is one. This rearrangement joins TRBV7-2 to TRBJ2-7; 10 bases map to TRBD2. CDR3 length: 13 residues. Germline values: CDR1 SGHTA, CDR2 FQGNSA. The V and J ends lost 7 bases and 0 bases, in that order; junction bases with no gene match: 0. The CDR3 is CASTSGSSYEQYF. The CDR3 nucleotides read TGTGCCAGCACTAGCGGGAGCTCCTACGAGCAGTACTTC. The full variable domain, in which reference TRBV7-2 and TRBJ2-7 provide the parts outside the CDR3, is GAGVSQSPSNKVTEKGKDVELRCDPISGHTALYWYRQSLGQGLEFLIYFQGNSAPDKSGLPSDRFSAERTGGSVSTLTIQRTQQEDSAVYLCASTSGSSYEQYFGPGTRLTVT.

This chain uses TRBV7-8 with TRBJ2-1; D is perhaps TRBD2 (6 bases). Deletions cut 3 bases from V and 4 bases from J, with 10 bases between. This CDR3 is 14 amino acids long. Germline V gives CDR1 SGHVS, CDR2 FQNEAQ. The CDR3 region is CASSLDGSYNEQFF. The CDR3 coding sequence is TGTGCCAGCAGCTTGGACGGGAGTTACAATGAGCAGTTCTTC.

This clone was seen a single time. V and J are TRBV7-8 and TRBJ1-6, with 7 bases aligning to TRBD1. This CDR3 has 14 amino acids. With 5 bases clipped from V and 7 bases from J, the junction kept 5 bases outside the gene matches. Germline V CDR1 and CDR2: SGHVS, FQNEAQ. The CDR3: CASSPGQLNSPLHF. CDR3 coding DNA: TGTGCCAGCAGCCCGGGACAGCTCAATTCACCCCTCCACTTT.